The clone carrying this T cell receptor (beta chain) showed up just a few times. The target antigen is unknown. Investigators spread the genomic DNA of each subset evenly over several immunoSEQ plates. TCRdb keeps only in-frame clones here, not all; method: immunoSEQ multiplex PCR. The data hold about 1 million clones, with about 76% observed a single time. The CDR3 length is 17 residues. Germline V gene lookup returns CDR1 SQVTM and CDR2 ANQGSEA. The record originates from a study of shared clonotypes between healthy human individuals. Overall study: The cohort had a couple of women and a few men, ages 18 to 49.

Study-wide results and caveats: When compared with the clonotypes that were shared by all four sorted-subset donors, the non-shared clonotypes turned out to have lower generation probabilities.

The receptor's source is a young man in good health. The rearrangement joins TRBV29-1 to TRBJ2-3; 10 bases align to TRBD2. The sequenced sample consisted of memory CD4+ T cells sorted from blood. Subset meaning: CD45RA-negative fraction. The CDR3 coding sequence is TGCATCAACTGGGGAGGGCTAGCGGGAGTCGCTAAAGATACGCAGTATTTT. Encoded protein: CINWGGLAGVAKDTQYF.